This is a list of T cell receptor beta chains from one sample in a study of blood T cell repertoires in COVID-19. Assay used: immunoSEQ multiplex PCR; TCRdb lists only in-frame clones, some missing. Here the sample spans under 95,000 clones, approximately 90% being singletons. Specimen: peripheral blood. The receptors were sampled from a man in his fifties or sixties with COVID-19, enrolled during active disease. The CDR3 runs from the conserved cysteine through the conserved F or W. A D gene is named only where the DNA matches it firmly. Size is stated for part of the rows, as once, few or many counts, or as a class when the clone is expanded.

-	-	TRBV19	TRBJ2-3	TGTGCCAGTAGTACCATAGCCGCGGATACGCAGTATTTT	CASSTIAADTQYF
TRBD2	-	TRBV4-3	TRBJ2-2	TGCGCCAGCAGCCAAGGCCACCGGGAGGGCCTGGGAACCGGGGAGCTGTTTTTT	CASSQGHREGLGTGELFF
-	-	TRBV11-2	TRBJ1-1	TGTGCCAGCAGCCCCCAGAGGGACACTGAAGCTTTCTTT	CASSPQRDTEAFF
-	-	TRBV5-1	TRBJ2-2	TGCGCCAGCAGCTTCCAACTACAGAACACCGGGGAGCTGTTTTTT	CASSFQLQNTGELFF
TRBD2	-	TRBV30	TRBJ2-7	TGTGCCTGGAGTGTAATACTAGCGGGGGTCTACGAGCAGTACTTC	CAWSVILAGVYEQYF
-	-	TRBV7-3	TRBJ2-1	TGTGCCAGCAGCAGCGGACAGGGAGGGTACAATGAGCAGTTCTTC	CASSSGQGGYNEQFF
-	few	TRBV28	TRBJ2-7	TGTGCCAGCATAGAGGACAGAAATTACTACGAGCAGTACTTC	CASIEDRNYYEQYF
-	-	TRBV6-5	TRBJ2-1	TGTGCCAGCAGTTACTCGGCAACCCTTCTAGGCAATGAGCAGTTCTTC	CASSYSATLLGNEQFF
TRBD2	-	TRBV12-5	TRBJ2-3	TGTGCTAGTGGTTTGAGTAGCGGGAACACAGATACGCAGTATTTT	CASGLSSGNTDTQYF
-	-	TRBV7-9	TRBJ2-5	TGTGCCAGCAGCTTACGTCGCGGAGGGGAGACCCAGTACTTC	CASSLRRGGETQYF
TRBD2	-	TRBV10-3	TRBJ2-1	TGTGCCATCAGTCCCTTAGGTGGGAGGGAGGCTGAGCAGTTCTTC	CAISPLGGREAEQFF
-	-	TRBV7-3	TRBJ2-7	TGTGCCAGCAGCCCGACCGCTTCAGGGGTAGAGGAGCAGTACTTC	CASSPTASGVEEQYF
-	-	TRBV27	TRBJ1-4	TGTGCCAGCAGTTACTCAACTAATGAAAAACTGTTTTTT	CASSYSTNEKLFF
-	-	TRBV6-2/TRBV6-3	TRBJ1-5	TGTGCCAGCAGCCCGGGGGGAAATCAGCCCCAGCATTTT	CASSPGGNQPQHF
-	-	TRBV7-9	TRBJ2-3	TGTGCCAGCAGCTTTAACGCGATTACGCAGTATTTT	CASSFNAITQYF
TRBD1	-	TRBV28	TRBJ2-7	TGTGCCAGCAGTTCAGGGGGCGCCGGATACGAGCAGTACTTC	CASSSGGAGYEQYF
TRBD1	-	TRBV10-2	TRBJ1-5	TGCGCCAGCAGAGATACAGGGGGCGGCAATCAGCCCCAGCATTTT	CASRDTGGGNQPQHF
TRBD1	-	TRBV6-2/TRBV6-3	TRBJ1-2	TGTGCCAGCAGCCGCACCTCAGGACAGGGCTTTGGCTACACCTTC	CASSRTSGQGFGYTF
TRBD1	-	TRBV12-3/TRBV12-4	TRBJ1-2	TGTGCCAGCAGTCAGACAGGGAGTGGCTACACCTTC	CASSQTGSGYTF
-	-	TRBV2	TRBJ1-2	TGTGCCAGCAGGACGGGACTTCTTAACTATGGCTACACCTTC	CASRTGLLNYGYTF
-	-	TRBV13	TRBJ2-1	TGTGCCAGCAGACCACAGGTTCTTCCGACTAATGAGCAGTTCTTC	CASRPQVLPTNEQFF
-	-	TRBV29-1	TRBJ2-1	TGCAGCGTTAGGGGGAATGAGCAGTTCTTC	CSVRGNEQFF
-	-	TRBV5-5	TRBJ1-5	TGTGCCAGCAGCTTTTGGACAGATCAGCCCCAGCATTTT	CASSFWTDQPQHF
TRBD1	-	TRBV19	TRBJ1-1	TGTGCCAGTAGTTTCGGACAGGGGGCGCGGGCTTTCTTT	CASSFGQGARAFF
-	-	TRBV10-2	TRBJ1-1	TGCGCCAGCAGTGAAACCTATGGAGCTTTCTTT	CASSETYGAFF
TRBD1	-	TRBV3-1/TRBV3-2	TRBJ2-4	TGTGCCAGCAGCCAAGAGGACAGGGGAGGGAACATTCAGTACTTC	CASSQEDRGGNIQYF